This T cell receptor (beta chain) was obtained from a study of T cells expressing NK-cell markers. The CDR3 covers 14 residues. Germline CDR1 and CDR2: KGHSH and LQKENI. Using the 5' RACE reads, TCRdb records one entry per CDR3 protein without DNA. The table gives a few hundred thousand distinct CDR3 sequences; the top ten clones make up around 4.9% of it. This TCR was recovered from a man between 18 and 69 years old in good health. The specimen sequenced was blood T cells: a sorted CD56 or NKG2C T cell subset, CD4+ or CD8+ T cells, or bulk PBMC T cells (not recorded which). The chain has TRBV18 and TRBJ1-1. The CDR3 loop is CASRLFEGNTEAFF.